A selection of T cell receptor beta chains follows, all from one sample in a study of blood T cell repertoires in COVID-19. Profiled with immunoSEQ multiplex PCR; TCRdb holds only in-frame clones, not every one. This sample yields 360,000 or so clones, of which about 90% are seen a single time; 2.5% to 3.5% belongs to the top ten. Sample: PBMCs or T cells enriched from blood (not recorded which). The source of these receptors is a woman in her 30s who had recovered from COVID-19. Each CDR3 is given with its conserved first and last residue. A D gene is named only where the DNA matches it firmly. A row's size may be missing; if present it is once, few, many or a size class.

CDR3	DNA	V	J	size	D
CASSWTSGGQFF	TGTGCCAGCAGTTGGACCTCAGGAGGGCAGTTCTTC	TRBV12-3/TRBV12-4	TRBJ2-1	-	-
CASDPGLATDTQYF	TGTGCCAGCGACCCGGGACTAGCCACAGATACGCAGTATTTT	TRBV18	TRBJ2-3	-	TRBD2
CASGQGYQETQYF	TGTGCCAGCGGCCAGGGGTACCAAGAGACCCAGTACTTC	TRBV28	TRBJ2-5	once	-
CASSSVLAASYEQYF	TGTGCCAGCAGCTCCGTCCTAGCGGCCTCCTACGAGCAGTACTTC	TRBV7-9	TRBJ2-7	-	TRBD2
CASSLTGVTSDEQFF	TGTGCCAGCAGCCTTACTGGGGTAACTAGCGATGAGCAGTTCTTC	TRBV3-1/TRBV3-2	TRBJ2-1	-	TRBD2
CASSPLDLAYEQYF	TGTGCCAGCAGTCCCTTAGATCTCGCCTACGAGCAGTACTTC	TRBV28	TRBJ2-7	-	-
CASRRTGGTANEQFF	TGTGCCAGTAGACGGACAGGGGGGACGGCCAATGAGCAGTTCTTC	TRBV19	TRBJ2-1	-	TRBD1
CASTQDRGHTDTQYF	TGTGCCAGCACCCAAGACAGAGGCCACACAGATACGCAGTATTTT	TRBV27	TRBJ2-3	-	-
CASSTAGGPYEQYF	TGTGCCAGCTCGACAGCGGGAGGGCCCTACGAGCAGTACTTC	TRBV18	TRBJ2-7	few	TRBD2
CASSPTGADTQYF	TGTGCCAGCAGCCCGACAGGGGCAGATACGCAGTATTTT	TRBV3-1/TRBV3-2	TRBJ2-3	once	TRBD1
CATSRRDTSEGTDTQYF	TGTGCCACCAGCAGACGGGATACTAGCGAGGGCACAGATACGCAGTATTTT	TRBV15	TRBJ2-3	-	TRBD2
CSVGLAGGPQETQYF	TGCAGCGTTGGACTAGCGGGGGGCCCACAAGAGACCCAGTACTTC	TRBV29-1	TRBJ2-5	-	TRBD2
CATTSGQTQYF	TGTGCCACCACGTCAGGGCAGACCCAGTACTTC	TRBV3-1/TRBV3-2	TRBJ2-5	-	-
CSVFLVHRGTEAFF	TGCAGCGTTTTTCTCGTCCACCGGGGAACTGAAGCTTTCTTT	TRBV29-1	TRBJ1-1	-	-
CASSLRTGDEAFF	TGTGCCAGCTCACTTCGGACAGGCGATGAAGCTTTCTTT	TRBV18	TRBJ1-1	-	TRBD1
CSVEDRGGDTDTQYF	TGCAGCGTTGAAGACCGGGGGGGGGACACAGATACGCAGTATTTT	TRBV29-1	TRBJ2-3	once	TRBD2
CASSRGTEAFF	TGCGCCAGCAGCCGAGGCACTGAAGCTTTCTTT	TRBV10-1	TRBJ1-1	once	-
CASRTRQGNSPLHF	TGTGCCAGCAGGACCAGACAGGGAAATTCACCCCTCCACTTT	TRBV6-5	TRBJ1-6	-	TRBD1
CSVEVQAGNTIYF	TGCAGCGTTGAAGTTCAAGCGGGAAACACCATATATTTT	TRBV29-1	TRBJ1-3	-	-
CASSSSVNYEQFF	TGTGCCAGCAGCTCCTCGGTTAACTACGAGCAGTTCTTC	TRBV7-9	TRBJ2-1	-	-
CANLLAGDSYNEQFF	TGTGCCAACCTACTAGCGGGAGACTCCTACAATGAGCAGTTCTTC	TRBV19	TRBJ2-1	-	TRBD2
CASRGTGRSEQYF	TGTGCCAGCAGGGGGACAGGGCGGAGCGAGCAGTACTTC	TRBV27	TRBJ2-7	-	TRBD1